The clone carrying this T cell receptor beta chain was detected only a few times. The antigen remains unidentified. The sample comes from a study of shared clonotypes between healthy human individuals. About the research overall: The composition of the donors was a couple of women and a few men aged 18 to 49. Findings and limits, study-wide: Non-shared clonotypes had lower generation probabilities than clonotypes shared by all four sorted-subset donors.

Sequenced by immunoSEQ multiplex PCR; TCRdb stores in-frame clones only, minus some. The sample has some 790,000 clones, over 60% seen once. The study enrolled healthy HIV-negative adults without recent acute infections or vaccinations as donors. Every donor, a Caucasian adult, lived in Nashville, Tennessee. The sequenced sample consisted of memory CD4+ T cells sorted from blood. Noted subset: CD45RA-negative fraction. The receptor was derived from a woman aged 30 to 39 in good health.

Written as DNA, the CDR3 is TGTGCCAGCAGTGCAGGGAGGGAAAAACTGTTTTTT. It encodes CASSAGREKLFF. V gene TRBV2 combines with J gene TRBJ1-4; TRBD1 is a possible D gene (5 bases). CDR1 and CDR2 (germline): SNHLY, FYNNEI. The CDR3 spans 12 residues. V was trimmed by 4 bases and J by 8 bases, leaving 8 bases between them.